These T cell receptor beta chains were read from a single sample in a study of patients and donors after allogeneic stem cell transplantation. TCRdb fed the RT-PCR reads into MiXCR, producing one record per CDR3 protein. The sample contains 70,000 to 95,000 distinct CDR3 sequences, roughly 5.1% of which appear only once. Sequencing was performed on blood, either unsorted or a sorted T cell fraction (not recorded which). The receptors originated from a human donor who was either an allogeneic HSCT recipient or a stem cell or donor lymphocyte infusion donor (not recorded which). It is not recorded whose cells these are; they may come from a transplant donor. Each CDR3 is given with its conserved first and last residue. Fields, in order: clone size, J gene, V gene, D gene, CDR3 DNA, CDR3 protein. A D gene is named only where the DNA matches it firmly. Some rows have no size entry. The others give once, few or many, or a class for an expanded clone.

many TRBJ2-7 TRBV7-9 - TGTGCCAGCAGCCCCCAGGGCAGTCGTTACTTCTACGAGCAGTACTTC CASSPQGSRYFYEQYF
many TRBJ2-5 TRBV20-1 TRBD2 TGCAGTGCTAGACTAGCGGGGCAAGAGACCCAGTACTTC CSARLAGQETQYF
many TRBJ1-2 TRBV5-1 - TGCGCCAGCAGCTCGTGGGGAGGGGAAGGCTATGGCTACACCTTC CASSSWGGEGYGYTF
- TRBJ2-7 TRBV5-1 - TGCGCCAGCAGGCCGACAGGCCGGTTAGGGGACGAGCAGTACTTC CASRPTGRLGDEQYF
medium-sized TRBJ1-5 TRBV24-1 - TGTGCCACCAGTGATTCGCGGGGGCCTGGGCGCAATCAGCCCCAGCATTTT CATSDSRGPGRNQPQHF
- TRBJ2-2 TRBV9 - TGTGCCAGCAGCCCCACCGGGACAACGAACACCGGGGAGCTGTTTTTT CASSPTGTTNTGELFF
many TRBJ2-1 TRBV5-1 TRBD1 TGCGCCAGCAGCTTAGGGACAGGGGGCAGCCTGAGCGCCTACAATGAGCAGTTCTTC CASSLGTGGSLSAYNEQFF
many TRBJ2-7 TRBV11-2 TRBD1 TGTGCCAGCAGCCCCGACAGGGCCCACGAGCAGTACTTC CASSPDRAHEQYF
many TRBJ2-1 TRBV24-1 TRBD1 TGTGCCACCAGTGATGCGGGACAGGGGGGCAATGAGCAGTTCTTC CATSDAGQGGNEQFF
- TRBJ2-5 TRBV11-2 TRBD1 TGTGCCAGCAGCTCCAAATTCGGACGGACAGGGGGTGAGACCCAGTACTTC CASSSKFGRTGGETQYF
once TRBJ1-1 TRBV5-4 - TGTGCCAGCACTCCGCCCAATACAGGGAACACTGAAGCTTTCTTT CASTPPNTGNTEAFF
many TRBJ2-1 TRBV25-1 - TGTGCCAGCAGTGATTGGGGATACAATGAGCAGTTCTTC CASSDWGYNEQFF
many TRBJ2-1 TRBV10-3 TRBD2 TGTGCCATTAACAGCGGGAGTAATGAGCAGTTCTTC CAINSGSNEQFF
many TRBJ2-2 TRBV5-6 TRBD2 TGTGCCAGCAGCGATACGCTAGCGGGGTCACGCACCGGGGAGCTGTTTTTT CASSDTLAGSRTGELFF
many TRBJ2-1 TRBV12-3/TRBV12-4 - TGTGCCAGCAGTCCCGGCAGGGGCTACAATGAGCAGTTCTTC CASSPGRGYNEQFF
many TRBJ2-7 TRBV7-2 TRBD1 TGTGCCAGCAGCTTGGACAGGTACACCTACGAGCAGTACTTC CASSLDRYTYEQYF
many TRBJ2-7 TRBV12-3/TRBV12-4 TRBD1 TGTGCCAGCAGTTTTGACAGGGTTCCCAGACAGTACTTC CASSFDRVPRQYF